This entry describes one T cell receptor (beta chain). Its target is unknown. Read coverage stops 3 residues before the CDR3 terminus; the germline J gene supplies the remainder. The entry originates in a study of T cell clonality in common variable immunodeficiency. Some clones are missing from TCRdb's copy, which holds only in-frame ones; the method was immunoSEQ multiplex PCR. The sample yields more than 30,000 clones, without any singletons. Diagnosis required reduced IgG, IgA and/or IgM with specific antibody deficiency. Heparinized whole blood, 5 to 8 ml, came from each donor. General study results and limits: CVID subjects showed higher TCRbeta clonality than healthy controls. Compared with controls, CVID subjects had fewer shared TCRbeta clones. In common variable immunodeficiency, TCR beta chains reportedly carried fewer deletions and N-nucleotide insertions.

The CDR3 loop spans 15 amino acids. Germline V gene sequence: CDR1 SGHTA, CDR2 FQGTGA. V lost 4 bases, J lost 5 bases, and 17 bases lay in between. The specimen sequenced was peripheral blood mononuclear cells. This chain uses TRBV7-3 with TRBJ2-5; TRBD2 might be the D (5 bases). The clonotype originates from a human donor with common variable immunodeficiency. The CDR3 loop reads CASSSRGLDIETQYF. The sequenced CDR3 bases are TGTGCCAGCAGCTCCCGGGGTCTTGACATTGAGACC. Filled out from reference TRBV7-3 and TRBJ2-5, the complete variable domain reads GAGVSQTPSNKVTEKGKYVELRCDPISGHTALYWYRQSLGQGPEFLIYFQGTGAADDSGLPNDRFFAVRPEGSVSTLKIQRTERGDSAVYLCASSSRGLDIETQYFGPGTRLLVL.